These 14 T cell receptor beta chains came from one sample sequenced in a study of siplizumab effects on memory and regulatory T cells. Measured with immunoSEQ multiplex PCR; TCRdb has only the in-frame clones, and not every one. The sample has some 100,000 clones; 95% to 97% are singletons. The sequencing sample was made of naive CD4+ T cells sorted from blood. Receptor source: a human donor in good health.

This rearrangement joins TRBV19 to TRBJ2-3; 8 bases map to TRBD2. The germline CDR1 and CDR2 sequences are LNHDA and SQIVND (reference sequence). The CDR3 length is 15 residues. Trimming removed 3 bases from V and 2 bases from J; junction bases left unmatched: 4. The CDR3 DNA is TGTGCCAGTAGTATTACAGCGGGGGTCACAGATACGCAGTATTTT. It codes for CASSITAGVTDTQYF. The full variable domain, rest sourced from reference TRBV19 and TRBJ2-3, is DGGITQSPKYLFRKEGQNVTLSCEQNLNHDAMYWYRQDPGQGLRLIYYSQIVNDFQKGDIAEGYSVSREKKESFPLTVTSAQKNPTAFYLCASSITAGVTDTQYFGPGTRLTVL.

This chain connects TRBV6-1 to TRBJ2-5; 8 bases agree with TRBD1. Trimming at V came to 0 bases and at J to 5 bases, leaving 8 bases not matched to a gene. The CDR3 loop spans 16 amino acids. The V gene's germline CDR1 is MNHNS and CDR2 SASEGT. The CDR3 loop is CASSEAWGQVLETQYF. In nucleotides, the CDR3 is TGTGCCAGCAGTGAAGCGTGGGGACAGGTCCTGGAGACCCAGTACTTC.

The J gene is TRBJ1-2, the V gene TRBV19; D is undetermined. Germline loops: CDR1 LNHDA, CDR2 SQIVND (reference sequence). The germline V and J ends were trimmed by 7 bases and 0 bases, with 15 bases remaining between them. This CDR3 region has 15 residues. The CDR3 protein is CASTRTGAANYGYTF. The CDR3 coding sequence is TGTGCCAGTACACGCACCGGTGCCGCTAACTATGGCTACACCTTC.

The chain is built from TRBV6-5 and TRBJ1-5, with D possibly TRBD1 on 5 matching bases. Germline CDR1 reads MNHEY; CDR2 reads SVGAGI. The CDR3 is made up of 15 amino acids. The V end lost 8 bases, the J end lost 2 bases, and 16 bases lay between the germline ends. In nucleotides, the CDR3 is TGTGCCAGCCCTTATGGGGGTTGGGGCAATCAGCCCCAGCATTTT. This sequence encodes CASPYGGWGNQPQHF.

CDR3 loop: CASRPGTGVTDTQYF. Written as DNA, the CDR3 is TGTGCCAGTAGGCCCGGGACAGGGGTCACAGATACGCAGTATTTT. This chain uses TRBV19 with TRBJ2-3; 10 bases are shared with TRBD1. Looked up from germline, CDR1 is LNHDA and CDR2 is SQIVND (reference sequence). With 6 bases clipped from V and 2 bases from J, the junction kept 5 bases outside the gene matches. This CDR3 has 15 residues.

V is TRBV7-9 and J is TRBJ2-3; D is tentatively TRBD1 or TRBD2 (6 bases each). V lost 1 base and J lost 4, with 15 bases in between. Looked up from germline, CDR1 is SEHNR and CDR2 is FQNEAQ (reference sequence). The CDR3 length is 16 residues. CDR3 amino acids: CASSLVRGQGSDTQYF. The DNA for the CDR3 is TGTGCCAGCAGCTTAGTCCGGGGGCAGGGATCAGATACGCAGTATTTT.

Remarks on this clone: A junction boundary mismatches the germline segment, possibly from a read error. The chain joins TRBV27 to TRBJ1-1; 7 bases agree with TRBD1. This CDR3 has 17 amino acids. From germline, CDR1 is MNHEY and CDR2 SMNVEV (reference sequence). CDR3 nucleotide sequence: TGTGCCACCCGACAGGGCCACCGGGGGAAGCCGAACACTGCAGCTTTCTTT. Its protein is CATRQGHRGKPNTAAFF.

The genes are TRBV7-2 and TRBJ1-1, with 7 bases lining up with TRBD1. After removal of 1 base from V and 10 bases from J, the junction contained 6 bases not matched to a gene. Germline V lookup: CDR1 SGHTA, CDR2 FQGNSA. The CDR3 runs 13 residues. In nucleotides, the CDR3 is TGTGCCAGCAGCTTAGGGGGACAGAGGGGAGCTTTCTTT. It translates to CASSLGGQRGAFF.

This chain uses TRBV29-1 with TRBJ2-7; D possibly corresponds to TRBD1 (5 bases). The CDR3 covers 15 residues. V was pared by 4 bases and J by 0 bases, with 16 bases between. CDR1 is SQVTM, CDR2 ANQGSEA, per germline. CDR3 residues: CSVGVLDISSYEQYF. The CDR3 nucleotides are TGCAGCGTTGGAGTCCTGGACATAAGCTCCTACGAGCAGTACTTC.

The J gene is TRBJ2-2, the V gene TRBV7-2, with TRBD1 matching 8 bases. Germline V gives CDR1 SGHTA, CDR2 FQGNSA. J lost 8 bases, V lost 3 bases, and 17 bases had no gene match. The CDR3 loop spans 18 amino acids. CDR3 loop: CASSLMGVGQVPRGELFF. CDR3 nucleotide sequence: TGTGCCAGCAGCTTGATGGGGGTGGGACAGGTCCCACGGGGGGAGCTGTTTTTT.

The CDR3 is CASSLTGGWENIQYF. CDR3 DNA: TGTGCCAGCAGCTTGACAGGGGGATGGGAAAACATTCAGTACTTC. The chain has TRBV11-2 and TRBJ2-4; 9 bases are shared with TRBD1. Germline V gives CDR1 SGHAT, CDR2 FQNNGV. With V trimmed by 3 bases and J by 5 bases, 5 bases remained unmatched. The CDR3 extends over 15 amino acids.

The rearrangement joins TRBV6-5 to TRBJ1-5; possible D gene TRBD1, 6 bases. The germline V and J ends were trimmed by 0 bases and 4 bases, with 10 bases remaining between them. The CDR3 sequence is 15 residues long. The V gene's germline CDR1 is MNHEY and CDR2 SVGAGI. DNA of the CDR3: TGTGCCAGCAGTTACTCAGGGCAGGGGAATCAGCCCCAGCATTTT. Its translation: CASSYSGQGNQPQHF.

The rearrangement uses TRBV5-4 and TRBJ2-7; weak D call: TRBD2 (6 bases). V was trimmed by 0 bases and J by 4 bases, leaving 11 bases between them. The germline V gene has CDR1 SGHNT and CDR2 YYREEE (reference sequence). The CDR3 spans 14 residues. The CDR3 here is CASSLAAGMYEQYF. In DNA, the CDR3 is TGTGCCAGCAGCTTGGCCGCGGGGATGTACGAGCAGTACTTC.

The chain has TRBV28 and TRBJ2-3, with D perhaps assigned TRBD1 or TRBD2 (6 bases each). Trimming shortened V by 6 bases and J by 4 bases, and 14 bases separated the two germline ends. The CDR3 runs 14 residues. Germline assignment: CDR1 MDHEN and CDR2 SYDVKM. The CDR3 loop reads CASREGGGADTQYF. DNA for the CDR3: TGTGCCAGCAGGGAGGGGGGTGGCGCAGATACGCAGTATTTT.